A selection of T cell receptor beta chains follows, all from one sample in a study of blood T cell repertoires in COVID-19. Only in-frame clones appear in the TCRdb table, and some are missing; sequencing was by immunoSEQ multiplex PCR. Among 120,000 or so clones listed, around 80% were seen once. The specimen sequenced was peripheral blood. Receptor source: a woman between 45 and 60 years old with acute or convalescent COVID-19. The CDR3 runs from the conserved cysteine through the conserved F or W. Fields, in order: J gene, V gene, D gene, CDR3 length, CDR3 protein, CDR3 DNA. The D gene is left open where the match is weak.

J gene: TRBJ1-1
V gene: TRBV10-3
D gene: -
CDR3 length: 16
CDR3 protein: CAISGTGTAASTEAFF
CDR3 DNA: TGTGCCATCAGTGGAACAGGGACCGCGGCCAGCACTGAAGCTTTCTTT

J gene: TRBJ1-4
V gene: TRBV30
D gene: -
CDR3 length: 15
CDR3 protein: CAWGLWGATNEKLFF
CDR3 DNA: TGTGCCTGGGGACTTTGGGGAGCAACTAATGAAAAACTGTTTTTT

J gene: TRBJ1-6
V gene: TRBV5-1
D gene: -
CDR3 length: 13
CDR3 protein: CASSLAGRSPLHF
CDR3 DNA: TGCGCCAGCAGCTTGGCTGGGAGGTCACCCCTCCACTTT

J gene: TRBJ1-5
V gene: TRBV6-5
D gene: -
CDR3 length: 14
CDR3 protein: CASSRQTRNQPQHF
CDR3 DNA: TGTGCCAGCAGTCGACAGACCCGCAATCAGCCCCAGCATTTT

J gene: TRBJ1-2
V gene: TRBV5-1
D gene: -
CDR3 length: 14
CDR3 protein: CASSSEAGLNGYTF
CDR3 DNA: TGCGCCAGCAGCTCAGAGGCGGGGTTGAATGGCTACACCTTC

J gene: TRBJ1-5
V gene: TRBV25-1
D gene: -
CDR3 length: 14
CDR3 protein: CASWGGLSNQPQHF
CDR3 DNA: TGTGCCAGCTGGGGGGGGCTTAGCAATCAGCCCCAGCATTTT

J gene: TRBJ1-2
V gene: TRBV30
D gene: -
CDR3 length: 12
CDR3 protein: CAWAGGNYGYTF
CDR3 DNA: TGTGCCTGGGCTGGGGGGAACTATGGCTACACCTTC

J gene: TRBJ2-2
V gene: TRBV28
D gene: TRBD1
CDR3 length: 15
CDR3 protein: CASNQRTGDTGELFF
CDR3 DNA: TGTGCCAGCAACCAAAGGACAGGCGACACCGGGGAGCTGTTTTTT

J gene: TRBJ2-7
V gene: TRBV5-1
D gene: -
CDR3 length: 14
CDR3 protein: CASSLRDGGYEQYF
CDR3 DNA: TGCGCCAGCAGCTTGAGGGACGGGGGATACGAGCAGTACTTC

J gene: TRBJ2-3
V gene: TRBV18
D gene: -
CDR3 length: 14
CDR3 protein: CASSPGLSTDTQYF
CDR3 DNA: TGTGCCAGCTCACCCGGACTGAGCACAGATACGCAGTATTTT

J gene: TRBJ1-4
V gene: TRBV4-2
D gene: TRBD1
CDR3 length: 15
CDR3 protein: CASSQGTGLGEKLFF
CDR3 DNA: TGTGCCAGCAGCCAAGGGACAGGATTAGGTGAAAAACTGTTTTTT

J gene: TRBJ2-1
V gene: TRBV2
D gene: -
CDR3 length: 10
CDR3 protein: CASSRNEQFF
CDR3 DNA: TGTGCCAGCAGCCGCAATGAGCAGTTCTTC

J gene: TRBJ2-1
V gene: TRBV13
D gene: -
CDR3 length: 13
CDR3 protein: CAFGSFSANEQFF
CDR3 DNA: TGTGCCTTCGGGAGCTTTTCAGCCAATGAGCAGTTCTTC

J gene: TRBJ1-2
V gene: TRBV2
D gene: TRBD1
CDR3 length: 12
CDR3 protein: CASDRDNYGYTF
CDR3 DNA: TGTGCCAGCGACAGGGATAACTATGGCTACACCTTC

J gene: TRBJ2-5
V gene: TRBV7-3
D gene: TRBD2
CDR3 length: 16
CDR3 protein: CASSLNPAGGPETQYF
CDR3 DNA: TGTGCCAGCAGCTTAAACCCAGCGGGAGGCCCGGAGACCCAGTACTTC